The 26 T cell receptor beta chains in this list originate from one sample, sequenced in a study of T cells in narcolepsy. Produced via immunoSEQ multiplex PCR; TCRdb's table is partial and in-frame only. The sample holds 20,000 to 30,000 clones, around 85% seen once. Sequencing input: memory (CD45RA-) CD4+ T cells from blood. The receptors derive from a human donor in good health.

The chain links TRBV27 to TRBJ2-3; D gene uncertain. The CDR3 extends over 15 amino acids. Germline values: CDR1 MNHEY, CDR2 SMNVEV (reference sequence). The V end was cut by 5 bases, the J end by 2 bases, with 14 bases between. CDR3 amino acids: CASSKRRISTDTQYF. The CDR3 DNA is TGTGCCAGCAGTAAGCGACGGATTTCCACAGATACGCAGTATTTT.

The chain employs TRBV18 and TRBJ1-5, with 7 bases fitting TRBD1. With 1 base clipped from V and 2 bases from J, the junction kept 8 bases outside the gene matches. The CDR3 spans 17 residues. Germline V gene sequence: CDR1 KGHSH, CDR2 LQKENI. Here the CDR3 reads CASSPRDGRGGNQPQHF. CDR3 DNA sequence: TGTGCCAGCTCACCACGGGACGGCAGGGGGGGCAATCAGCCCCAGCATTTT.

The chain combines TRBV25-1 with TRBJ2-4, with 11 bases identical to TRBD1. Germline CDR1 reads MGHDK; CDR2 reads SYGVNS. V lost 1 base, J lost 8 bases, and 4 bases stayed unmatched. This CDR3 has 15 amino acids. The DNA for the CDR3 is TGTGCCAGCAGTGAATGGAGGGGACAGGGGGACATTCAGTACTTC. It encodes CASSEWRGQGDIQYF.

Written as DNA, the CDR3 is TGTGCCAGCAGCTTAGCGGGAGGAGGAGATACGCAGTATTTT. Protein sequence: CASSLAGGGDTQYF. V usage is TRBV2 and J usage is TRBJ2-3; TRBD2 agrees at 10 bases. The germline V gene encodes CDR1 SNHLY and CDR2 FYNNEI. The V gene end was trimmed by 6 bases and the J gene end by 5 bases; junction bases not matched to a gene: 5. The CDR3 has 14 residues.

This clone was counted a single time. J is TRBJ2-5 and V is TRBV10-3; perhaps TRBD2 as D (7 bases). V lost 3 bases to trimming and J lost 1 base, with 12 bases between them. The CDR3 is 15 residues long. The V gene's germline CDR1 is ENHRY and CDR2 SYGVKD. In DNA, the CDR3 is TGTGCCATCAGTGAAGGGGGAGGGTCCCAAGAGACCCAGTACTTC. Its translation is CAISEGGGSQETQYF.

CDR3 nucleotides: TGTGCCAGCAGCAAAGGGGAGACTAGCGGGAAAGATCCGAACACCGGGGAGCTGTTTTTT. It specifies CASSKGETSGKDPNTGELFF. V is TRBV21-1 and J is TRBJ2-2; the table's D gene call, TRBD2, was not cross checked with the DNA. TRBV21-1 is recorded as a pseudogene. This CDR3 region has 20 residues.

This chain links TRBV16 with TRBJ2-7; TRBD2 matches at 14 bases. With 2 bases clipped from V and 11 bases from J, the junction kept 11 bases outside the gene matches. Germline lookup yields CDR1 KGHSY and CDR2 FQNENV. The CDR3 covers 16 residues. The CDR3 spells CASSQTIGLAGGSEYF. CDR3 DNA: TGTGCCAGCAGCCAAACGATTGGACTAGCGGGAGGTTCGGAGTACTTC.

The chain joins TRBV21-1 to TRBJ2-5; the table's TRBD2 call for D was not verified on the DNA. TRBV21-1 is classified as a pseudogene. This CDR3 has 16 residues. DNA of the CDR3: TGTGCCAGCAGCACGGTTAGCGGGATGATACAAGAGACCCAGTACTTC. Translating gives CASSTVSGMIQETQYF.

DNA for the CDR3: TGCGCCAGCAGCTCAGGTTTAGCGGGATTGGGAGAGACCCAGTACTTC. Amino acid sequence: CASSSGLAGLGETQYF. The chain recombines TRBV5-1 with TRBJ2-5; 8 bases agree with TRBD2. The V gene's germline CDR1 is SGHRS and CDR2 YFSETQ. V dropped 3 bases and J dropped 4; count of bases not matched to a gene: 11. The CDR3 is 16 amino acids.

This chain uses TRBV7-2 with TRBJ2-7; D gene uncertain. The CDR3 contains 13 residues. Germline CDR1 and CDR2: SGHTA and FQGNSA. V was trimmed by 2 bases and J by 2 bases, leaving 7 bases between them. CDR3 sequence reads: CASSLSVPYEQYF. CDR3 DNA: TGTGCCAGCAGCTTAAGCGTCCCCTACGAGCAGTACTTC.

This chain connects TRBV28 to TRBJ1-2; the match to TRBD1 covers 9 bases. The CDR3 covers 14 residues. In germline, CDR1 is MDHEN, CDR2 SYDVKM. The trim removed 6 bases at V and 4 bases at J, leaving 6 bases unmatched. CDR3 loop: CASRTGGSGYGYTF. The CDR3 DNA is TGTGCCAGCAGGACAGGGGGTTCTGGCTATGGCTACACCTTC.

This chain uses TRBV19 with TRBJ2-7, with 9 bases lining up with TRBD1. This CDR3 comprises 15 residues. V shed 6 bases, J shed 6 bases, and the junction held 12 bases outside the gene matches. Looked up from germline, CDR1 is LNHDA and CDR2 is SQIVND (reference sequence). The CDR3 loop is CASRGLGQGLGEQYF. The CDR3 DNA reads TGTGCCAGTAGGGGCCTGGGACAGGGTCTCGGCGAGCAGTACTTC.

The CDR3 nucleotides read TGTGCCAGCTTCAGTTGGTCCGGGGCCGGACAGGGTGGGGAGCTGTTTTTT. Its translation is CASFSWSGAGQGGELFF. The chain couples TRBV28 to TRBJ2-2; 8 positions match TRBD1. V gave up 8 bases and J gave up 8 bases; unmatched junction bases: 19. The CDR3 runs 17 residues. From germline, CDR1 is MDHEN and CDR2 SYDVKM.

The chain combines TRBV4-3 with TRBJ1-1, with a possible D match to TRBD1 (5 bases). V was shortened by 8 bases and J by 4 bases, with 17 bases between the two germline ends. Germline CDR1 is LGHNA and CDR2 is YSLEER. The CDR3 covers 14 residues. The CDR3, as DNA: TGCGCCAGCGCCCTGGGGATCGGGGGCACTGAAGCTTTCTTT. Translation: CASALGIGGTEAFF.

The table lists this clone with a few counts. The J gene is TRBJ1-2, the V gene TRBV18, with 8 positions matching TRBD1. The V gene's germline CDR1 is KGHSH and CDR2 LQKENI. After removal of 1 base from V and 6 bases from J, the junction contained 7 bases not matched to a gene. The CDR3 consists of 15 residues. Here the CDR3 reads CASSPLPDRVDGYTF. DNA for the CDR3: TGTGCCAGCTCACCACTTCCGGACAGGGTCGATGGCTACACCTTC.

CDR3: CASLKTGDQPQHF. Written as DNA, the CDR3 is TGTGCCAGCTTAAAAACAGGGGATCAGCCCCAGCATTTT. This chain joins TRBV2 and TRBJ1-5, with 7 positions matching TRBD1. Germline-derived CDR1 and CDR2 are SNHLY and FYNNEI. V lost 8 bases and J lost 5; bases outside the gene matches: 6. This CDR3 is built from 13 residues.

This chain joins TRBV7-9 and TRBJ2-1, with 11 bases matching TRBD2. From germline, CDR1 is SEHNR and CDR2 FQNEAQ (reference sequence). The V segment lost 5 bases and the J segment 4 bases; nucleotides outside the gene matches: 7. The CDR3 sequence is 16 residues long. CDR3 nucleotides: TGTGCCAGCAGCCTAACGGGACTAGCGGCTTACAATGAGCAGTTCTTC. It encodes CASSLTGLAAYNEQFF.

The V and J genes are TRBV19 and TRBJ2-7; perhaps TRBD2 as D (7 bases). The ends were cut back, 5 bases at V and 4 bases at J, with 18 bases in the middle. The CDR3 loop spans 15 amino acids. The germline gives CDR1 LNHDA, CDR2 SQIVND (reference sequence). The DNA for the CDR3 is TGTGCCAGTAGTGATGCCCCCGGGGGGCATTACGAGCAGTACTTC. Its translation is CASSDAPGGHYEQYF.

The chain carries TRBV19 and TRBJ2-7, with 11 bases identical to TRBD2. This CDR3 spans 16 amino acids. V lost 5 bases to trimming and J lost 0 bases; unmatched junction nucleotides: 6. Germline loops: CDR1 LNHDA, CDR2 SQIVND (reference sequence). The DNA for the CDR3 is TGTGCCAGTAGTCTTGGGACTAGCGGATTCTCCTACGAGCAGTACTTC. This sequence encodes CASSLGTSGFSYEQYF. Combining the CDR3 with reference TRBV19 and TRBJ2-7 gives the whole variable domain DGGITQSPKYLFRKEGQNVTLSCEQNLNHDAMYWYRQDPGQGLRLIYYSQIVNDFQKGDIAEGYSVSREKKESFPLTVTSAQKNPTAFYLCASSLGTSGFSYEQYFGPGTRLTVT.

The chain has TRBV27 and TRBJ1-5, with D unclear. V lost 6 bases and J lost 2, with 14 bases in between. This CDR3 comprises 15 residues. Germline-derived CDR1 and CDR2 are MNHEY and SMNVEV (reference sequence). CDR3 DNA sequence: TGTGCCAGCAGAGCTAGGGTGAGGGGCAATCAGCCCCAGCATTTT. It is translated as CASRARVRGNQPQHF.

The genes are TRBV7-9 and TRBJ1-2, with D possibly TRBD1 on 6 matching bases. The CDR3 sequence is 15 residues long. The V gene lost 1 base and the J gene lost 4 bases, with 13 bases spanning the gap. The V gene's germline CDR1 is SEHNR and CDR2 FQNEAQ (reference sequence). The CDR3: CASSLDQGYVYGYTF. In nucleotides, the CDR3 is TGTGCCAGCAGCTTAGACCAGGGGTATGTCTATGGCTACACCTTC. The entire variable domain, with the rest obtained from reference TRBV7-9 and TRBJ1-2, is as follows: DTGVSQNPRHKITKRGQNVTFRCDPISEHNRLYWYRQTLGQGPEFLTYFQNEAQLEKSRLLSDRFSAERPKGSFSTLEIQRTEQGDSAMYLCASSLDQGYVYGYTFGSGTRLTVV.

Only a few counts were recorded for this clone. V usage is TRBV5-4 and J usage is TRBJ2-1, with 10 nucleotides matching TRBD2. CDR3 length equals 17 residues. From germline, CDR1 is SGHNT and CDR2 YYREEE (reference sequence). J lost 7 bases, V lost 3 bases, and 13 bases had no gene match. The CDR3 spells CASSWGAPAGGSNEQFF. The CDR3 coding sequence is TGTGCCAGCAGCTGGGGGGCCCCAGCGGGAGGGAGTAATGAGCAGTTCTTC.

The CDR3 nucleotides are TGTGCCAGCAGAGGAGCCTCTGGGGCCAACGTCCTGACTTTC. Residues: CASRGASGANVLTF. The genes are TRBV5-6 and TRBJ2-6, with D unresolved. Trimming shortened V by 5 bases and J by 0 bases, and 6 bases separated the two germline ends. CDR1 is SGHDT, CDR2 YYEEEE, per germline. The CDR3 consists of 14 residues.

Remarks on this clone: Other DNA variants within this sample encode the same CDR3. CDR3 protein: CASSPGTDTQYF. CDR3 bases: TGTGCCAGCTCACCCGGCACAGATACGCAGTATTTT. V is TRBV18 and J is TRBJ2-3; D unresolved. In germline, CDR1 is KGHSH, CDR2 LQKENI. This CDR3 contains 12 residues. The ends were cut back, 3 bases at V and 1 base at J, with 2 bases in the middle.

The V and J genes are TRBV29-1 and TRBJ1-1, with D unresolved. V was cut by 2 bases and J by 6 bases, with 16 bases left in between. CDR3 length: 14 residues. The germline V gene has CDR1 SQVTM and CDR2 ANQGSEA. The CDR3 nucleotides are TGCAGCGTTGAAAGGTTCGGGCAGTCTCCTGAAGCTTTCTTT. Translated: CSVERFGQSPEAFF.

Within the sample, this clone is large. The rearrangement joins TRBV7-9 to TRBJ2-7; perhaps TRBD1 as D (5 bases). The germline V gene encodes CDR1 SEHNR and CDR2 FQNEAQ (reference sequence). The germline V and J ends were trimmed by 4 bases and 1 base, with 8 bases remaining between them. The CDR3 is 13 amino acids. CDR3 protein: CASSSTASYEQYF. In DNA, the CDR3 is TGTGCCAGCAGCTCGACAGCGTCCTACGAGCAGTACTTC.